This T cell receptor (beta chain) was captured by sequencing in a study of OX40 agonist ivuxolimab in advanced cancers. Looking at the study overall: Ivuxolimab was a fully human IgG2 agonistic monoclonal antibody targeting the costimulatory receptor OX40 (CD134). Intravenous ivuxolimab was administered to patients every 2 weeks at six dose levels: 0.01, 0.1, 0.3, 1.5, 3 and 10 mg/kg. Of the 50 or so patients in dose escalation, about 20 had hepatocellular carcinoma, some 15 had melanoma, 9 had renal cell carcinoma and 9 had head and neck cancer. A male proportion of 70% to 90% and a mean age of roughly 55 years, ranging from about 20 to 79, were recorded for the dose-escalation cohort. Prior anti-PD-1, anti-PD-L1 or anti-CTLA-4 therapy was permitted, and checkpoint inhibitors had been received by roughly 40% of dose-escalation patients. Partial responses were achieved by three dose-escalation patients, of whom one had hepatocellular carcinoma and two had cutaneous melanoma. The point of sequencing TCRbeta in the periphery was to test whether ivuxolimab changed TCR sequence diversity and drove clonal T-cell expansion. The paper describes the monotherapy dose-escalation part (N ≈ 51 patients) of the phase I trial of ivuxolimab. The paper's findings and limits, for the study overall: After ivuxolimab, expanded clones were on average more numerous among CD8+ T cells than among CD4+ T cells. At doses from 0.1 to 3.0 mg/kg, clonal expansion was seen in both CD4+ and CD8+ blood T cells between baseline and week 6. Low levels of normalized T-cell clonal expansion were also seen in some patients who did not respond. In the 0.1-3.0 mg/kg groups, partial responders were among the patients with the lowest normalized peripheral clonal expansion, particularly in CD8+ T cells. The antigen specificity of the clonally expanded peripheral T cells was not determined.

Details on this clone: Its antigen has not been determined. Per-base quality was not reported, and no clone a single base away is much larger than it.

Trimming accounts for 5 bases at V and 7 bases at J, while the number of junction bases matched to no gene is 7. The germline V gene specifies SGHAT as CDR1 and FQNNGV as CDR2. Measured from the cysteine to the phenylalanine, the CDR3 is 14 residues long. Only CDR3 DNA remains: 42 bases, in frame from the first base. Patients with a history of autoimmune disease or receiving systemic immunosuppression were excluded from the trial. In every dose cohort, peripheral blood was drawn for TCR sequencing at baseline, cycle 4 day 1, and cycle 7 day 1. The samples were taken from a phase I, first-in-human, multicenter, open-label dose-escalation trial of ivuxolimab. Adults with locally advanced or metastatic head and neck squamous cell, hepatocellular, melanoma or renal cell carcinoma were enrolled in the trial. Before TCR sequencing, CD4+ and CD8+ T cells were separately sorted from peripheral blood. To sequence the TCRbeta CDR3 region, genomic DNA was isolated from the sorted cells. TCRbeta CDR3 regions were sequenced using the immunoSEQ Assay. In its TCRdb copy, this immuneACCESS table keeps in-frame sequences only and misses some clones. Where compared with another copy, unresolved V genes explain less than half of these, and the others have no known cause. The sample data list around 62,000 clones, and 86% of these were observed just once. The ten largest clones add up to about 1% of the sample.

The sequenced sample was CD4+ or CD8+ T cells sorted from blood, obtained in a trial of the OX40 agonist ivuxolimab. Recombination linked TRBV11-2 to TRBJ2-1; 8 central nucleotides agree with TRBD2. The sequence was obtained from an adult with an advanced solid tumor such as melanoma, head and neck, liver or kidney cancer. The sequenced DNA: TGTGCCAGCAGCCTTGGACTAGCAGGGAATGAGCAGTTCTTC. The translation is CASSLGLAGNEQFF.